The 32 T cell receptor beta chains presented below share a single source sample, sequenced in a study of T-cell memory formation after mild COVID-19. MiXCR, run by TCRdb on the 5' RACE reads, gives a single entry per CDR3 protein. Among around 200,000 distinct CDR3 sequences, approximately 16% were seen once, and the ten largest hold approximately 2.2%. Sequences were obtained from PBMCs or a T cell subset sorted from them (not recorded which). The source of these receptors is an adult woman who had mild COVID-19 (a few samples of this study predate the infection). Cell type and time point are not known.

This clonotype showed up just a few times. The V and J genes are TRBV5-1 and TRBJ2-5, with TRBD1 matching over 7 bases. The CDR3 consists of 14 residues. V dropped 3 bases and J dropped 2; count of bases not matched to a gene: 4. Germline assignment: CDR1 SGHRS and CDR2 YFSETQ. The CDR3 nucleotides read TGCGCCAGCAGCTCGACAGGGTGGCAAGAGACCCAGTACTTC. It codes for CASSSTGWQETQYF.

The J gene is TRBJ2-7, the V gene TRBV7-9; 13 positions match TRBD2. Germline assignment: CDR1 SEHNR and CDR2 FQNEAQ (reference sequence). This CDR3 has 16 amino acids. V dropped 5 bases and J dropped 5; count of bases not matched to a gene: 9. CDR3 DNA: TGTGCCAGCAGCCCCGGACTAGCGGGAGTGTCGGACGAGCAGTACTTC. Translating gives CASSPGLAGVSDEQYF.

This clonotype occurred a few times. This chain joins TRBV4-2 and TRBJ2-1, with TRBD2 matching over 8 bases. This CDR3 comprises 15 residues. Germline CDR1 LGHNA, CDR2 YNFKEQ. V shed 0 bases and J 8 bases; nucleotides not matched to a gene: 6. CDR3 sequence: CASSQDGTSKDEQFF. The CDR3 bases are TGTGCCAGCAGCCAAGATGGGACTAGTAAGGATGAGCAGTTCTTC.

V and J are TRBV11-2 and TRBJ1-6; TRBD1 matches 7 bases. The CDR3 has 16 residues. In germline, CDR1 is SGHAT, CDR2 FQNNGV. Unmatched junction bases numbered 10, after V lost 5 bases and J lost 6 bases. CDR3 nucleotide sequence: TGTGCCAGCAGCCTAGGACGGGGACAGCCTAATTCACCCCTCCACTTT. Amino acid sequence: CASSLGRGQPNSPLHF.

This clonotype was seen only a few times. This sequence joins TRBV18 and TRBJ1-1, with D perhaps matching TRBD1 (5 bases). Germline V lookup: CDR1 KGHSH, CDR2 LQKENI. V was trimmed by 3 bases and J by 7 bases, leaving 21 bases between them. CDR3 size: 16 residues. The CDR3 protein is CASSPGQGGGFGEAFF. CDR3 nucleotides: TGTGCCAGCTCACCGGGGCAGGGTGGTGGATTCGGTGAAGCTTTCTTT.

The rearrangement links TRBV4-1 to TRBJ2-5; the D gene could be TRBD1 or TRBD2 (5 bases each). Germline V gene sequence: CDR1 MGHRA, CDR2 YSYEKL. This CDR3 spans 14 amino acids. V lost 1 base, J lost 4 bases, and 10 bases lay in between. CDR3 sequence reads: CASSQGNGAETQYF. CDR3 DNA sequence: TGCGCCAGCAGCCAAGGGAACGGGGCAGAGACCCAGTACTTC.

There are a few counts of this clonotype. The genes are TRBV7-6 and TRBJ2-7; D call uncertain. Germline lookup yields CDR1 SGHVS and CDR2 FNYEAQ. There are 15 residues in the CDR3. V lost 5 bases and J 2 bases, leaving 16 bases between the germline ends. In DNA, the CDR3 is TGTGCCAGCAGCCCAGCCCCTGGGCAGGCCTACGAGCAGTACTTC. Translation gives CASSPAPGQAYEQYF.

This clonotype was observed a handful of times. The V and J genes are TRBV25-1 and TRBJ1-2, with TRBD1 matching over 7 bases. Germline-derived CDR1 and CDR2 are MGHDK and SYGVNS. The V gene end was trimmed by 3 bases and the J gene end by 0 bases; junction bases not matched to a gene: 7. CDR3 length equals 16 residues. Here the CDR3 reads CASSDRNRGANYGYTF. Here the CDR3 DNA reads TGTGCCAGCAGTGATCGAAACAGGGGAGCTAACTATGGCTACACCTTC.

This clonotype occurred a few times. V is TRBV5-1 and J is TRBJ1-1; D not certain. The V gene's germline CDR1 is SGHRS and CDR2 YFSETQ. Trimming removed 3 bases from V and 5 bases from J, with 17 bases in between. CDR3 length equals 15 residues. Written as DNA, the CDR3 is TGCGCCAGCAGCTACACGTACGCCGGAACGACTGAAGCTTTCTTT. The encoded protein is CASSYTYAGTTEAFF.

V gene TRBV29-1 combines with J gene TRBJ2-1; D gene unclear. This CDR3 has 13 amino acids. V was clipped by 5 bases and J by 5 bases, with 13 bases between them. Germline CDR1 and CDR2: SQVTM and ANQGSEA. As DNA, the CDR3 is TGCAGCGTTCAAGGAAGAAACCACAATGAGCAGTTCTTC. Its translation is CSVQGRNHNEQFF.

The rearrangement joins TRBV7-2 to TRBJ2-2; D not certain. Deletions cut 1 base from V and 1 base from J, with 7 bases between. The germline V gene encodes CDR1 SGHTA and CDR2 FQGNSA. The CDR3 length is 15 residues. CDR3 coding DNA: TGTGCCAGCAGCTTAGTTCTAGTGAACACCGGGGAGCTGTTTTTT. Its protein is CASSLVLVNTGELFF.

J is TRBJ2-1 and V is TRBV7-9; TRBD2 matches at 11 bases. The CDR3 spans 20 residues. The ends lost 2 bases at V and 5 bases at J; junction bases unmatched: 17. In germline, CDR1 is SEHNR, CDR2 FQNEAQ (reference sequence). The CDR3 spells CASSLYRLAGGLLSDNEQFF. The CDR3 bases are TGTGCCAGCAGCTTATACCGGCTAGCGGGAGGTTTGTTGTCGGACAATGAGCAGTTCTTC.

There are a few counts of this clonotype. The gene calls are TRBV20-1 and TRBJ2-1, with TRBD2 as a possible D gene (5 bases). The CDR3 sequence is 15 residues long. Germline V gene lookup returns CDR1 DFQATT and CDR2 SNEGSKA (reference sequence). V dropped 0 bases and J dropped 6 bases, with 15 bases sitting between them. CDR3 nucleotide sequence: TGCAGTGCTAGAGAACAACTAGTGGCAGGCAATGAGCAGTTCTTC. Translating it yields CSAREQLVAGNEQFF.

This chain uses TRBV20-1 with TRBJ1-2; D might be TRBD1 (6 bases). Germline V CDR1 and CDR2: DFQATT, SNEGSKA (reference sequence). The V gene lost 0 bases and the J gene lost 8 bases, with 7 bases spanning the gap. The length of the CDR3 is 11 residues. CDR3 amino acids: CSARETGGYTF. DNA of the CDR3: TGCAGTGCTAGAGAGACAGGAGGCTACACCTTC.

This sequence joins TRBV6-5 and TRBJ2-3; 7 nucleotides line up with TRBD1. Germline loops: CDR1 MNHEY, CDR2 SVGAGI. This CDR3 is built from 16 residues. V lost 0 bases to trimming and J lost 2 bases; unmatched junction nucleotides: 5. The CDR3 protein is CASSYSVTGVTDTQYF. CDR3 in DNA: TGTGCCAGCAGTTACTCGGTAACAGGGGTCACAGATACGCAGTATTTT.

V usage is TRBV12-3 or TRBV12-4 and J usage is TRBJ2-3; 7 nucleotides line up with TRBD2. The CDR3 is 16 amino acids. J gave up 8 bases and V 3 bases, and 14 bases lay outside the gene matches. DNA of the CDR3: TGTGCCAGCAGTTTGGGCGGGAGAGGGGTAGGAGGTACGCAGTATTTT. Encoded protein: CASSLGGRGVGGTQYF.

The gene calls are TRBV7-8 and TRBJ2-7; D gene unclear. Germline V CDR1 and CDR2: SGHVS, FQNEAQ. The V end lost 5 bases, the J end lost 4 bases, and 12 bases lay between the germline ends. The CDR3 spans 13 residues. The DNA of the CDR3 is TGTGCCAGCAGCCGACAAAAATTTTACGAGCAGTACTTC. This gives the protein CASSRQKFYEQYF.

V and J are TRBV5-1 and TRBJ2-5, with TRBD2 as a possible D gene (7 bases). The CDR3 loop spans 17 amino acids. Trimming stripped 3 bases from V and 4 bases from J, with 22 bases between. Germline-derived CDR1 and CDR2 are SGHRS and YFSETQ. The CDR3 sequence: CASSSGQVGGYRETQYF. The CDR3 coding sequence is TGCGCCAGCAGCTCGGGACAAGTCGGGGGGTACCGAGAGACCCAGTACTTC.

The sample holds a few counts of this clonotype. The CDR3 is CASSSQNEQYF. As DNA, the CDR3 is TGTGCCAGCAGCTCCCAGAACGAGCAGTACTTC. The gene calls are TRBV7-9 and TRBJ2-7; D not certain. Germline values: CDR1 SEHNR, CDR2 FQNEAQ (reference sequence). Deletions cut 4 bases from V and 5 bases from J, with 6 bases between. The CDR3 loop spans 11 amino acids. Combining the CDR3 with reference TRBV7-9 and TRBJ2-7 gives the whole variable domain DTGVSQNPRHKITKRGQNVTFRCDPISEHNRLYWYRQTLGQGPEFLTYFQNEAQLEKSRLLSDRFSAERPKGSFSTLEIQRTEQGDSAMYLCASSSQNEQYFGPGTRLTVT.

The chain recombines TRBV7-3 with TRBJ2-2; TRBD2 matches at 7 bases. The germline V gene encodes CDR1 SGHTA and CDR2 FQGTGA. This CDR3 region has 15 residues. The V segment lost 5 bases and the J segment 6 bases; nucleotides outside the gene matches: 9. CDR3: CASSPTGTNPGELFF. The CDR3 bases are TGTGCCAGCAGCCCCACCGGGACTAATCCCGGGGAGCTGTTTTTT.

This clonotype was observed many times. The CDR3 DNA reads TGTGCCAGCAGTCCCCAGGCGGGAACAGGAGCAGATACGCAGTATTTT. It is translated as CASSPQAGTGADTQYF. This rearrangement joins TRBV12-3 or TRBV12-4 to TRBJ2-3, with TRBD2 as a possible D gene (6 bases). CDR3 length: 16 amino acids. The V end lost 5 bases, the J end lost 4 bases, and 19 bases lay between the germline ends.

This sequence joins TRBV3-1 and TRBJ2-1; 10 bases fit TRBD2. CDR1 LGHDT and CDR2 YNNKEL come from the germline V gene (reference sequence). After removal of 4 bases from V and 7 bases from J, the junction contained 16 bases not matched to a gene. The CDR3 covers 18 residues. In DNA form, the CDR3 reads TGTGCCAGCAGCCTCCCCGCCCCAGCTAGCGGGGGACCTAATGAGCAGTTCTTC. Amino acids: CASSLPAPASGGPNEQFF.

The rearrangement links TRBV5-1 to TRBJ1-1, with D tentatively TRBD1 (5 bases). Germline lookup yields CDR1 SGHRS and CDR2 YFSETQ. CDR3 size: 13 residues. Trimming removed 7 bases at V and 2 bases at J, with 12 bases between. DNA of the CDR3: TGCGCCAGCGGCCGAAGGGGAAACACTGAAGCTTTCTTT. Translated, it gives CASGRRGNTEAFF.

This chain uses TRBV6-2 or TRBV6-3 with TRBJ2-5; D not resolved. Germline assignment: CDR1 MNHEY and CDR2 SVGEGT. The CDR3 spans 12 residues. The V end was cut by 2 bases, the J end by 2 bases, with 3 bases between. The CDR3 bases are TGTGCCAGCAGTTACCAGCAAGAGACCCAGTACTTC. Its protein product is CASSYQQETQYF.

The chain recombines TRBV7-2 with TRBJ1-2; 9 bases map to TRBD1. Germline trimming cut 2 bases from V and 7 bases from J; bases unmatched to any gene: 8. The CDR3 is made up of 15 amino acids. CDR1 SGHTA and CDR2 FQGNSA come from the germline V gene. CDR3 amino acids: CASSLRMDRGSGYTF. DNA of the CDR3: TGTGCCAGCAGCTTAAGGATGGACAGGGGAAGTGGCTACACCTTC. Drawing the rest from reference TRBV7-2 and TRBJ1-2, the complete variable domain is GAGVSQSPSNKVTEKGKDVELRCDPISGHTALYWYRQSLGQGLEFLIYFQGNSAPDKSGLPSDRFSAERTGGSVSTLTIQRTQQEDSAVYLCASSLRMDRGSGYTFGSGTRLTVV.

This chain connects TRBV7-2 to TRBJ2-1, with 10 nucleotides matching TRBD2. Trimming at V came to 1 base and at J to 8 bases, leaving 2 bases not matched to a gene. The germline gives CDR1 SGHTA, CDR2 FQGNSA. This CDR3 spans 14 amino acids. CDR3 coding DNA: TGTGCCAGCAGCTTAGGGGGACTAGCGTATGAGCAGTTCTTC. It is translated as CASSLGGLAYEQFF.

This clonotype has only a few counts. The V and J genes are TRBV5-1 and TRBJ1-4, with D unresolved. Trimming cost V 4 bases and J 7 bases, with 8 bases left between them. The germline CDR1 and CDR2 sequences are SGHRS and YFSETQ. The CDR3 extends over 12 amino acids. In nucleotides, the CDR3 is TGCGCCAGCAGCCCACCAGGTGAAAAACTGTTTTTT. It codes for CASSPPGEKLFF. Supplemented by reference TRBV5-1 and TRBJ1-4, the full variable domain reads KAGVTQTPRYLIKTRGQQVTLSCSPISGHRSVSWYQQTPGQGLQFLFEYFSETQRNKGNFPGRFSGRQFSNSRSEMNVSTLELGDSALYLCASSPPGEKLFFGSGTQLSVL.

V usage is TRBV2 and J usage is TRBJ2-7; no firm D call. This CDR3 has 14 amino acids. V lost 4 bases, J lost 0 bases, and 10 bases lay in between. The germline V gene has CDR1 SNHLY and CDR2 FYNNEI. DNA of the CDR3: TGTGCCAGCAGTGTTGGCGTTAGCTCCTACGAGCAGTACTTC. Protein: CASSVGVSSYEQYF.

This clonotype has a handful of counts. The chain has TRBV5-1 and TRBJ1-1, with 7 bases aligning to TRBD1. The V gene end was trimmed by 4 bases and the J gene end by 0 bases; junction bases not matched to a gene: 3. Germline assignment: CDR1 SGHRS and CDR2 YFSETQ. CDR3 size: 14 residues. The CDR3 region has the DNA TGCGCCAGCAGCAACGGACAGGTGAACACTGAAGCTTTCTTT. Protein: CASSNGQVNTEAFF.

The chain couples TRBV15 to TRBJ2-5, with 7 bases identical to TRBD1. Germline V lookup: CDR1 LNHNV, CDR2 YYDKDF (reference sequence). The CDR3 has 16 amino acids. J was trimmed by 4 bases and V by 3 bases; bases with no gene match: 11. The CDR3 protein is CATSRGQPEMGETQYF. The DNA for the CDR3 is TGTGCCACCAGCAGGGGACAGCCGGAAATGGGAGAGACCCAGTACTTC.

The chain carries TRBV6-2 or TRBV6-3 and TRBJ2-3, with D maybe TRBD2 (6 bases). The germline V gene encodes CDR1 MNHEY and CDR2 SVGEGT. Trimming removed 7 bases at V and 2 bases at J, with 16 bases between. There are 15 residues in the CDR3. CDR3 bases: TGTGCCAGCATCGACGGGGGTCCTGCCACAGATACGCAGTATTTT. Its translation: CASIDGGPATDTQYF.

This clonotype was observed many times. The V call is TRBV20-1, the J call TRBJ1-5, with TRBD1 as a possible D gene (6 bases). Trimming left V 0 bases short and J 5 bases short, with 14 bases between. The CDR3 is 15 amino acids. Germline V CDR1 and CDR2: DFQATT, SNEGSKA (reference sequence). The CDR3 loop is CSARDQGRPDQPQHF. CDR3 nucleotide sequence: TGCAGTGCTAGAGATCAGGGGAGACCCGATCAGCCCCAGCATTTT.